The entry that follows covers one T cell receptor (beta chain) sequence. Its antigen remains unidentified. These data belong to a study of blood T cells in healthy people across ages. This CDR3 has 13 amino acids. V was trimmed by 2 bases and J by 3 bases, leaving 6 bases between them. CDR1 SGHTA and CDR2 FQGTGA come from the germline V gene. Donors gave ten milliliters of peripheral blood apiece. Study results and limitations: Measured against age, TCR beta diversity per million T cells decreased in a roughly linear manner.

Primed by a sample-barcoded 5' primer and a J-beta primer mix, a second PCR proceeded for about 7 to 11 cycles. No fewer than 3 million CDR3-containing paired-end reads came from each sample. TCRdb recomputed calls from the 5' RACE reads with MiXCR, one row per CDR3 protein. The sample consists of about 280,000 distinct CDR3 sequences, around 30% of them appearing once. The sample consisted of blood. The J gene is TRBJ2-3, the V gene TRBV7-3; D ambiguous. This TCR was recovered from a woman aged 70 to 79 in good health. The CDR3 sequence is CASSLAYTDTQYF. CDR3 in DNA: TGTGCCAGCAGCTTAGCTTATACAGATACGCAGTATTTT.